These 3 T cell receptor beta chains were sequenced from one sample in a study of post-analysis software for immune sequencing data. cDNA libraries of TCR beta carried unique molecular identifiers. TCRdb analysed the PCR reads with MiXCR anew, one entry per CDR3 protein. The sample includes 800,000 to 950,000 distinct CDR3 sequences, approximately 57% of them seen just once. These TCRs are of unknown antigen specificity. Study-wide results and caveats: Five or six TRBV segments were significantly more frequent in patients than in controls. TRBV5-6, TRBV5-1 and TRBV20-1 were among these segments.

The sequencing input was blood. The receptors were sampled from a girl aged 5-17 years with multiple sclerosis.

This clonotype was detected only a few times. The junction and the germline gene differ at one end; a read error may be behind it. This chain links TRBV6-5 with TRBJ2-5, with D maybe TRBD2 (5 bases). This CDR3 has 14 residues. Germline V gene data show CDR1 as MNHEY and CDR2 as SVGAGI. Written as DNA, the CDR3 is TGTACCAGCAGTTACTCTTGGCTAGCTGGTGAGCAGTACTTC. Translating it yields CTSSYSWLAGEQYF.

The rearrangement joins TRBV7-7 to TRBJ2-5, with 9 bases matching TRBD2. The CDR3 has 15 amino acids. V shed 5 bases, J shed 1 base, and the junction held 5 bases outside the gene matches. Per germline, CDR1 SSHAT and CDR2 FNYEAQ (reference sequence). This CDR3 is CASSPNSGGQETQYF. CDR3 nucleotides: TGTGCCAGCAGCCCTAATAGCGGGGGCCAAGAGACCCAGTACTTC. Full variable domain (missing parts from reference TRBV7-7 and TRBJ2-5): GAGVSQSPRYKVTKRGQDVTLRCDPISSHATLYWYQQALGQGPEFLTYFNYEAQPDKSGLPSDRFSAERPEGSISTLTIQRTEQRDSAMYRCASSPNSGGQETQYFGPGTRLLVL.

This clonotype is a singleton in its sample. The genes are TRBV29-1 and TRBJ2-7; TRBD1 aligns across 9 bases. CDR3 length: 16 residues. Germline V gene sequence: CDR1 SQVTM, CDR2 ANQGSEA. V lost 7 bases to trimming and J lost 0 bases; unmatched junction nucleotides: 13. The CDR3 is CSASDSGTGNSYEQYF. The CDR3 DNA sequence: TGCAGCGCGTCGGACTCCGGGACAGGGAACTCCTACGAGCAGTACTTC.